Following are 18 T cell receptor beta chains from one sample sequenced in a study of blood T cell repertoires in COVID-19. Method: immunoSEQ multiplex PCR; TCRdb's copy keeps in-frame clones and lacks some. This repertoire shows about 160,000 clones, 65% to 85% found once; its top ten account for approximately 5.4%. The sample consisted of PBMCs or T cells enriched from blood (not recorded which). These receptors all stem from a man aged 40-55 years who had recovered from COVID-19.

V is TRBV5-1 and J is TRBJ2-2, with a weak D call TRBD2 (5 bases). The V gene's germline CDR1 is SGHRS and CDR2 YFSETQ. There are 15 residues in the CDR3. Trimming took 1 base from V and 4 from J, leaving 11 bases between them. The CDR3 DNA sequence: TGCGCCAGCAGCTTGTCCCTCCGGGGCACCGGGGAGCTGTTTTTT. It codes for CASSLSLRGTGELFF.

This clone was detected only once. The chain has TRBV29-1 and TRBJ2-3, with 10 bases that match TRBD1. The CDR3 extends over 14 amino acids. CDR1 is SQVTM, CDR2 ANQGSEA, per germline. J was trimmed by 5 bases and V by 6 bases; bases with no gene match: 8. The DNA for the CDR3 is TGCAGCGTGGCGAGACAGGGGGCGGAAGATACGCAGTATTTT. It codes for CSVARQGAEDTQYF.

V is TRBV4-2 and J is TRBJ1-5; D may be TRBD1 (5 bases). V was shortened by 4 bases and J by 3 bases, with 10 bases between the two germline ends. The CDR3 contains 14 residues. Germline assignment: CDR1 LGHNA and CDR2 YNFKEQ. In DNA, the CDR3 is TGTGCCAGCAGCCGGAACAGGAACAATCAGCCCCAGCATTTT. It codes for CASSRNRNNQPQHF.

This sequence joins TRBV2 and TRBJ1-5; 10 bases match TRBD1. Germline trimming cut 6 bases from V and 1 base from J; bases unmatched to any gene: 6. The CDR3 extends over 16 amino acids. CDR1 is SNHLY and CDR2 is FYNNEI in the germline V gene. DNA of the CDR3: TGTGCCAGCAGGCCTAGACAGGGGGCGAGCAATCAGCCCCAGCATTTT. Translated: CASRPRQGASNQPQHF.

This chain uses TRBV5-1 with TRBJ2-1, with 8 bases fitting TRBD2. The CDR3 contains 15 residues. Germline lookup yields CDR1 SGHRS and CDR2 YFSETQ. The J segment lost 10 bases and the V segment lost 1 base, leaving 10 bases of the junction unmatched. This CDR3 reads CASSLNPGGQGEQFF. In DNA, the CDR3 is TGCGCCAGCAGCTTGAATCCGGGGGGGCAAGGAGAGCAGTTCTTC. The variable domain in full, with the rest retrieved from reference TRBV5-1 and TRBJ2-1, is KAGVTQTPRYLIKTRGQQVTLSCSPISGHRSVSWYQQTPGQGLQFLFEYFSETQRNKGNFPGRFSGRQFSNSRSEMNVSTLELGDSALYLCASSLNPGGQGEQFFGPGTRLTVL.

CDR3 region: CASSHQPGQGVGDTQYF. The DNA for the CDR3 is TGCGCCAGCAGTCATCAACCCGGACAGGGGGTGGGGGATACGCAGTATTTT. The gene calls are TRBV23-1 and TRBJ2-3; 10 bases align to TRBD1. TRBV23-1 falls under the ORF class, with uncertain function. V shed 3 bases and J 6 bases; nucleotides not matched to a gene: 12. This CDR3 region has 17 residues.

This clone was seen just once. The rearrangement uses TRBV9 and TRBJ1-5; D gene uncertain. Germline CDR1 reads SGDLS; CDR2 reads YYNGEE. With 0 bases removed from V and 0 bases from J, the gap between germline ends came to 7 bases. There are 15 residues in the CDR3. CDR3 coding DNA: TGTGCCAGCAGCGTAGCAGGTTATAGCAATCAGCCCCAGCATTTT. It specifies CASSVAGYSNQPQHF.

V usage is TRBV6-5 and J usage is TRBJ2-5, with TRBD2 matching over 11 bases. The CDR3 covers 15 residues. The V segment lost 6 bases and the J segment 4 bases; nucleotides outside the gene matches: 7. CDR1 and CDR2 (germline): MNHEY, SVGAGI. CDR3 protein: CASSQSGLAVETQYF. CDR3 DNA sequence: TGTGCCAGCAGCCAATCGGGACTAGCGGTAGAGACCCAGTACTTC.

A remark on this clone: The same CDR3 is also encoded by other DNA sequences in this sample. The chain couples TRBV5-1 to TRBJ1-4, with 8 bases matching TRBD1. This CDR3 has 14 amino acids. The germline gives CDR1 SGHRS, CDR2 YFSETQ. The V and J ends lost 4 bases and 4 bases, in that order; junction bases with no gene match: 3. CDR3: CASSLGQGNEKLFF. CDR3 in DNA: TGCGCCAGCAGCCTAGGACAGGGTAATGAAAAACTGTTTTTT.

This chain links TRBV30 with TRBJ1-6, with 7 positions matching TRBD1. The junction had 10 bases not matched to a gene; V was cut back by 5 bases and J by 6 bases. Germline assignment: CDR1 GTSNPN and CDR2 SVGIG (reference sequence). This CDR3 contains 15 residues. Here the CDR3 DNA reads TGTGCCTGGGATTTACAGGGGTCCCCTAATTCACCCCTCCACTTT. Translated: CAWDLQGSPNSPLHF.

This rearrangement joins TRBV3-1 (or the pseudogene TRBV3-2) to TRBJ2-5; 8 bases fit TRBD1. Germline CDR1 is LGHDT and CDR2 is YNNKEL (reference sequence). The CDR3 spans 14 residues. V trimming: 4 bases; J trimming: 5 bases; junction bases outside the gene matches: 6. The CDR3 DNA follows: TGTGCCAGCAGCCGGGCAGGGGGCGCGGAGACCCAGTACTTC. Its protein product is CASSRAGGAETQYF.

This clone was seen a few times. The chain is built from TRBV4-1 and TRBJ1-5; D might be TRBD1 (6 bases). This CDR3 spans 16 amino acids. Germline V gene sequence: CDR1 MGHRA, CDR2 YSYEKL. Between the trimmed V and J ends, which lost 0 bases and 6 bases, there was a span of 15 bases. DNA of the CDR3: TGCGCCAGCAGCCAAGACCTAAACAGGGAAGGTCAGCCCCAGCATTTT. Protein: CASSQDLNREGQPQHF.

CDR3 in DNA: TGTGCCAGCAGCCAAAGAAGACCCCAGGGGGATAGAACTGAAGCTTTCTTT. Translating it yields CASSQRRPQGDRTEAFF. The chain couples TRBV3-1 (or the pseudogene TRBV3-2) to TRBJ1-1; 7 nucleotides align to TRBD1. This CDR3 has 17 residues. Trimming at V came to 2 bases and at J to 5 bases, leaving 14 bases not matched to a gene. Germline CDR1 is LGHDT and CDR2 is YNNKEL (reference sequence).

The DNA of the CDR3 is TGCAGCGTTTGTGACAGGGCGGACACTGAAGCTTTCTTT. Protein: CSVCDRADTEAFF. The chain combines TRBV29-1 with TRBJ1-1, with 7 bases identical to TRBD1. CDR1 and CDR2 (germline): SQVTM, ANQGSEA. The ends lost 5 bases at V and 3 bases at J; junction bases unmatched: 6. The CDR3 length is 13 residues.

The rearrangement uses TRBV12-5 and TRBJ2-2; no firm D call. V was trimmed by 2 bases and J by 4 bases, leaving 14 bases between them. The CDR3 covers 16 residues. Germline lookup yields CDR1 LGHNT and CDR2 FRNRAP. CDR3 coding DNA: TGTGCTAGTGGTTTGTATCGGGTGGCCCGCACCGGGGAGCTGTTTTTT. Translating gives CASGLYRVARTGELFF.

In the case of this clone: The sample contains more than one DNA sequence encoding this CDR3. The chain recombines TRBV10-3 with TRBJ1-5; a weak D match, TRBD1 (5 bases). Per the germline V gene, CDR1 is ENHRY and CDR2 is SYGVKD. CDR3 size: 14 residues. The V end was cut by 0 bases, the J end by 7 bases, with 10 bases between. CDR3 protein: CAISESTDRQPQHF. The CDR3 nucleotides read TGTGCCATCAGTGAGTCGACAGATAGACAGCCCCAGCATTTT.

This clone appeared a few times. The chain combines TRBV7-3 with TRBJ1-2, with 8 positions matching TRBD1. The germline V gene has CDR1 SGHTA and CDR2 FQGTGA. The ends lost 11 bases at V and 4 bases at J; junction bases unmatched: 12. The length of the CDR3 is 14 residues. Here the CDR3 reads CARTQGAPPYGYTF. The DNA for the CDR3 is TGTGCCCGAACGCAGGGGGCGCCCCCCTATGGCTACACCTTC.

The chain is built from TRBV19 and TRBJ1-5; 8 bases are a match to TRBD1. Germline values: CDR1 LNHDA, CDR2 SQIVND (reference sequence). The CDR3 runs 13 residues. The ends lost 6 bases at V and 9 bases at J; junction bases unmatched: 7. This CDR3 is CASSRQGMRPQHF. DNA for the CDR3: TGTGCCAGTAGCCGACAGGGGATGCGGCCCCAGCATTTT.